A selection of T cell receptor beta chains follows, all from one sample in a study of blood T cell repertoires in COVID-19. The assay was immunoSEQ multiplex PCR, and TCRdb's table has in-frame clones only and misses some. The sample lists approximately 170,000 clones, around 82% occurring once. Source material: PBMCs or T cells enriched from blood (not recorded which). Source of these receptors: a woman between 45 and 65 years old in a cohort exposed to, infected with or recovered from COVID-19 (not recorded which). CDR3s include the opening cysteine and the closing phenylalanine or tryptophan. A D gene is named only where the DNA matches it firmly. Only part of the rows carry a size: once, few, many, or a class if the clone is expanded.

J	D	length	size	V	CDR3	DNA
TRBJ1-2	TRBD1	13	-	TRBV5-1	CASSVDRGDGYTF	TGCGCCAGCAGCGTGGACAGGGGAGATGGCTACACCTTC
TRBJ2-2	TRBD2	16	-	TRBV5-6	CASSTPGLAFTGELFF	TGTGCCAGCAGCACACCGGGACTAGCCTTCACCGGGGAGCTGTTTTTT
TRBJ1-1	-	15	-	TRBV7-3	CASSLTGGVNTEAFF	TGTGCCAGCAGCTTAACGGGGGGAGTGAACACTGAAGCTTTCTTT
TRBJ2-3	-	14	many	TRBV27	CASSVRSGFDTQYF	TGTGCCAGCAGTGTTAGGAGCGGGTTCGATACGCAGTATTTT
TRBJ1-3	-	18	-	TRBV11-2	CASSSPSDGSNSGNTIYF	TGTGCCAGCAGCTCTCCAAGCGACGGGTCCAACTCTGGAAACACCATATATTTT
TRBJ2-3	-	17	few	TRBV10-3	CAISAAPRLDSTDTQYF	TGTGCCATCAGTGCTGCACCTCGACTCGATAGCACAGATACGCAGTATTTT
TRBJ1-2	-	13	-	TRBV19	CASSHLEGYGYTF	TGTGCCAGTAGTCATTTGGAGGGGTATGGCTACACCTTC
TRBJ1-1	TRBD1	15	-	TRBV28	CASSLSNRGRTEAFF	TGTGCCAGCAGTTTGTCTAACAGGGGGCGAACTGAAGCTTTCTTT
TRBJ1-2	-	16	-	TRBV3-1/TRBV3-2	CASSQASGTFNYGYTF	TGTGCCAGCAGCCAGGCCTCCGGGACATTTAACTATGGCTACACCTTC
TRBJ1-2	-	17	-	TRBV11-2	CASSLDLGRASYYGYTF	TGTGCCAGCAGCTTAGATTTAGGGAGGGCCTCCTACTATGGCTACACCTTC
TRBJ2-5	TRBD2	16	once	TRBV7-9	CASSLGSGGYQETQYF	TGTGCCAGCAGCTTAGGAAGCGGGGGTTACCAAGAGACCCAGTACTTC
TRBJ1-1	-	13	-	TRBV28	CASTAGANTEAFF	TGTGCCAGCACCGCGGGGGCGAACACTGAAGCTTTCTTT
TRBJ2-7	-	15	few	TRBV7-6	CASSLMRSPSYEQYF	TGTGCCAGCAGCTTAATGAGGTCCCCCTCCTACGAGCAGTACTTC
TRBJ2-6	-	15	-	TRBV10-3	CAISEEVSGANVLTF	TGTGCCATCAGTGAGGAGGTCTCTGGGGCCAACGTCCTGACTTTC
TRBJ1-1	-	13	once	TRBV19	CASSSDKNTEAFF	TGTGCCAGTAGTTCGGACAAGAACACTGAAGCTTTCTTT
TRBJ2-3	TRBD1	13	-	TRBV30	CAWGTGEGDTQYF	TGTGCCTGGGGGACAGGGGAGGGGGATACGCAGTATTTT
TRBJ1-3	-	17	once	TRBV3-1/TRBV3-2	CASSPTRGGGIGNTIYF	TGTGCCAGCAGCCCGACCCGGGGCGGGGGAATTGGAAACACCATATATTTT
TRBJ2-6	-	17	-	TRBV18	CASSPRIRDSGANVLTF	TGTGCCAGCTCACCTAGGATACGGGACTCTGGGGCCAACGTCCTGACTTTC
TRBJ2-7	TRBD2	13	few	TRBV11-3	CASSLVSGHEQYF	TGTGCCAGCAGCTTAGTTAGCGGGCACGAGCAGTACTTC
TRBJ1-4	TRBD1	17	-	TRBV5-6	CASSPGTGGGYNEKLFF	TGTGCCAGCAGCCCCGGGACAGGGGGGGGTTATAATGAAAAACTGTTTTTT
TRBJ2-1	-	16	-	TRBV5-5	CASSTGQLSSYNEQFF	TGTGCCAGCAGCACAGGACAGCTAAGCTCCTACAATGAGCAGTTCTTC
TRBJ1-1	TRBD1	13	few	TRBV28	CASGDRAGGEAFF	TGTGCCAGTGGAGACAGGGCGGGCGGTGAAGCTTTCTTT
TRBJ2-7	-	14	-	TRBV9	CASSAGGAGYEQYF	TGTGCCAGCAGCGCGGGCGGGGCTGGCTACGAGCAGTACTTC
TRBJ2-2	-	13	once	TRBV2	CASSGTRTGELFF	TGTGCCAGCAGTGGGACTCGTACCGGGGAGCTGTTTTTT
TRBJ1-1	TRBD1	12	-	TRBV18	CASQGQGREAFF	TGTGCCAGCCAGGGACAGGGAAGGGAAGCTTTCTTT